Shown below are 28 T cell receptor beta chains from a single sample sequenced in a study of blood T cell repertoires in COVID-19 (dated by TCRdb to the early 2020s). The library came from the immunoSEQ multiplex PCR assay. Imported from immuneACCESS, the table was reduced by TCRdb to in-frame sequences with V and J called. These copies leave out some clones; in studies compared against another copy, an unresolved V gene accounts for under half, and the cause of the remainder is not known. The sample contains 150,000 to 200,000 clones, about 80% of them found a single time. Of the sample, around 19% falls within the top ten clones. The sequencing sample was made of PBMCs or T cells enriched from blood (not recorded which). The receptor set was obtained from a woman in her sixties or seventies in a cohort exposed to, infected with or recovered from COVID-19 (not recorded which).

J is TRBJ1-1 and V is TRBV2, with D perhaps matching TRBD1 (5 bases). The CDR3 runs to 13 residues. V shed 8 bases and J shed 2 bases, with 12 bases lying between them. CDR1 SNHLY and CDR2 FYNNEI come from the germline V gene. The CDR3 is CASQQVPNTEAFF. CDR3 DNA sequence: TGTGCCAGCCAACAGGTTCCCAACACTGAAGCTTTCTTT. The full variable domain, with the rest looked up from reference TRBV2 and TRBJ1-1, is EPEVTQTPSHQVTQMGQEVILRCVPISNHLYFYWYRQILGQKVEFLVSFYNNEISEKSEIFDDQFSVERPDGSNFTLKIRSTKLEDSAMYFCASQQVPNTEAFFGQGTRLTVV.

This chain links TRBV30 with TRBJ1-2; D is ambiguous. The CDR3 totals 12 residues. V was cut by 3 bases and J by 4 bases, with 9 bases left in between. Germline V gene lookup returns CDR1 GTSNPN and CDR2 SVGIG (reference sequence). The DNA of the CDR3 is TGTGCCTGGAGCGGCGGCTCCTATGGCTACACCTTC. This codes for CAWSGGSYGYTF.

The chain uses TRBV6-4 and TRBJ2-7; 10 bases match TRBD2. The CDR3 runs to 14 residues. Germline-derived CDR1 and CDR2 are MRHNA and SNTAGT. The V segment lost 4 bases and the J segment 2 bases; nucleotides outside the gene matches: 2. The CDR3 DNA is TGTGCCAGCAGTGCCCTAGCGGGAGCCTACGAGCAGTACTTC. Residues: CASSALAGAYEQYF.

This clone came up once. This chain connects TRBV28 to TRBJ2-7; the D gene is possibly TRBD2 (6 bases). Deletions cut 5 bases from V and 1 base from J, with 15 bases between. Germline V gives CDR1 MDHEN, CDR2 SYDVKM. This CDR3 spans 15 amino acids. CDR3 DNA: TGTGCCAGCAGTCCAACGGGGGTAGGTTCCTACGAGCAGTACTTC. Its protein product is CASSPTGVGSYEQYF.

There are a few counts of this clone. This chain joins TRBV12-1 and TRBJ1-1; the D call TRBD1 from the table was never checked on the DNA. TRBV12-1 is a listed pseudogene. The CDR3 runs 15 residues. CDR3 sequence (DNA): TGTGCCAGCAGCCCCCCGGACAGGATGAACACTGAAGCTTTCTTT. It encodes CASSPPDRMNTEAFF.

The V gene is TRBV28, the J gene TRBJ1-2; D is perhaps TRBD1 (5 bases). CDR1 is MDHEN and CDR2 is SYDVKM in the germline V gene. CDR3 length: 15 amino acids. The germline V and J ends were trimmed by 1 base and 6 bases, with 15 bases remaining between them. The CDR3 nucleotides read TGTGCCAGCAGTTTATCGGCCAGGGTTTTTAATGGCTACACCTTC. Residues: CASSLSARVFNGYTF.

This clone appeared once. The V call is TRBV5-1, the J call TRBJ2-1, with 8 nucleotides matching TRBD1. V trimming: 0 bases; J trimming: 8 bases; junction bases outside the gene matches: 1. The CDR3 is 13 amino acids. Germline V gene sequence: CDR1 SGHRS, CDR2 YFSETQ. The CDR3 protein is CASSLGQGYEQFF. DNA of the CDR3: TGCGCCAGCAGCTTGGGACAGGGGTATGAGCAGTTCTTC. The whole variable domain, remainder taken from reference TRBV5-1 and TRBJ2-1, is KAGVTQTPRYLIKTRGQQVTLSCSPISGHRSVSWYQQTPGQGLQFLFEYFSETQRNKGNFPGRFSGRQFSNSRSEMNVSTLELGDSALYLCASSLGQGYEQFFGPGTRLTVL.

The chain uses TRBV6-5 and TRBJ1-4, with 9 bases that match TRBD1. Per germline, CDR1 MNHEY and CDR2 SVGAGI. The CDR3 covers 14 residues. V dropped 2 bases and J dropped 11; count of bases not matched to a gene: 6. Here the CDR3 reads CASSYGGQGSKLFF. CDR3 bases: TGTGCCAGCAGTTACGGGGGACAGGGATCGAAACTGTTTTTT.

This chain connects TRBV30 to TRBJ2-3, with unresolved D. The germline V gene has CDR1 GTSNPN and CDR2 SVGIG (reference sequence). Deletions cut 0 bases from V and 6 bases from J, with 13 bases between. This CDR3 spans 14 amino acids. This chain's CDR3 is CAWSVNSLRDTQYF. CDR3 coding DNA: TGTGCCTGGAGTGTCAACAGTCTTAGGGATACGCAGTATTTT.

This clone has just a few counts. The chain links TRBV4-1 to TRBJ2-7; 12 bases are shared with TRBD2. The CDR3 consists of 17 residues. The V gene's germline CDR1 is MGHRA and CDR2 YSYEKL. J was trimmed by 1 base and V by 4 bases; bases with no gene match: 8. In DNA form, the CDR3 reads TGCGCCAGCAGCCTCCCGACTAGCGGGAGAGAGTCCTACGAGCAGTACTTC. Translated: CASSLPTSGRESYEQYF.

This chain connects TRBV6-5 to TRBJ1-5; 7 bases align to TRBD1. In germline, CDR1 is MNHEY, CDR2 SVGAGI. V was pared by 8 bases and J by 7 bases, with 11 bases of the junction left unmatched. This CDR3 spans 14 amino acids. The CDR3 is CASVWAGGRQPQHF. CDR3 bases: TGTGCCAGCGTCTGGGCAGGGGGTAGACAGCCCCAGCATTTT.

This clone was seen more than once but under ten times. This sequence joins TRBV2 and TRBJ1-3; a possible D gene is TRBD1 (5 bases). The CDR3 extends over 15 amino acids. CDR1 and CDR2 (germline): SNHLY, FYNNEI. The ends were cut back, 6 bases at V and 2 bases at J, with 14 bases in the middle. The CDR3 DNA sequence: TGTGCCAGCAGGTCCTCAGGGTTTACTGGAAACACCATATATTTT. This codes for CASRSSGFTGNTIYF.

The chain combines TRBV19 with TRBJ1-5; TRBD1 matches at 8 bases. V was clipped by 4 bases and J by 6 bases; unmatched bases: 11. Germline V gene sequence: CDR1 LNHDA, CDR2 SQIVND (reference sequence). There are 16 residues in the CDR3. The CDR3 loop is CASSTTPDRVAQPQHF. The CDR3 bases are TGTGCCAGTAGTACCACCCCGGACAGGGTAGCTCAGCCCCAGCATTTT.

This clone has just a few counts. The rearrangement joins TRBV27 to TRBJ1-4, with D hard to call. Trimming removed 5 bases at V and 8 bases at J, with 15 bases between. The CDR3 totals 14 residues. Germline V CDR1 and CDR2: MNHEY, SMNVEV (reference sequence). The chain's CDR3 is CASSDLRSEEKLFF. CDR3 sequence (DNA): TGTGCCAGCAGTGACCTGAGGAGTGAGGAAAAACTGTTTTTT.

This clone was seen more than once but under ten times. The chain is built from TRBV2 and TRBJ1-2; TRBD1 matches at 7 bases. Germline CDR1 reads SNHLY; CDR2 reads FYNNEI. V lost 11 bases and J lost 4; bases outside the gene matches: 10. The CDR3 extends over 13 amino acids. The CDR3 DNA sequence: TGTGCCGGAAACAGGGGTCCGGGCTATGGCTACACCTTC. Protein product: CAGNRGPGYGYTF.

V is TRBV3-1 (or the pseudogene TRBV3-2) and J is TRBJ2-1; 13 positions agree with TRBD2. The CDR3 length is 18 residues. V trimming: 1 base; J trimming: 7 bases; junction bases outside the gene matches: 10. CDR1 LGHDT and CDR2 YNNKEL come from the germline V gene (reference sequence). The CDR3: CASSQVRTSGSPGNEQFF. Written as DNA, the CDR3 is TGTGCCAGCAGCCAAGTCCGGACTAGCGGGAGCCCGGGGAATGAGCAGTTCTTC.

The chain recombines TRBV4-2 with TRBJ2-7; 13 nucleotides align to TRBD2. The CDR3 has 17 amino acids. Germline V lookup: CDR1 LGHNA, CDR2 YNFKEQ. V dropped 1 base and J dropped 4; count of bases not matched to a gene: 7. The CDR3 nucleotides are TGTGCCAGCAGCCAAGCAGGGACTAGCGGGATAGGGTACGAGCAGTACTTC. Translated: CASSQAGTSGIGYEQYF.

The chain uses TRBV2 and TRBJ1-5; D is perhaps TRBD1 (6 bases). The length of the CDR3 is 15 residues. V dropped 2 bases and J dropped 4 bases, with 12 bases sitting between them. From germline, CDR1 is SNHLY and CDR2 FYNNEI. The CDR3 DNA reads TGTGCCAGCAGTGAACTGACAGGTTGGAATCAGCCCCAGCATTTT. It yields the protein CASSELTGWNQPQHF. Drawing the rest from reference TRBV2 and TRBJ1-5, the complete variable domain is EPEVTQTPSHQVTQMGQEVILRCVPISNHLYFYWYRQILGQKVEFLVSFYNNEISEKSEIFDDQFSVERPDGSNFTLKIRSTKLEDSAMYFCASSELTGWNQPQHFGDGTRLSIL.

V and J are TRBV5-1 and TRBJ2-5; 12 nucleotides match TRBD2. V shed 3 bases, J shed 5 bases, and the junction held 5 bases outside the gene matches. The CDR3 runs to 15 residues. Germline V gene data show CDR1 as SGHRS and CDR2 as YFSETQ. This chain's CDR3 is CASSSGLAGLETQYF. The CDR3, as DNA: TGCGCCAGCAGCTCTGGACTAGCGGGACTGGAGACCCAGTACTTC. Combining the CDR3 with reference TRBV5-1 and TRBJ2-5 gives the whole variable domain KAGVTQTPRYLIKTRGQQVTLSCSPISGHRSVSWYQQTPGQGLQFLFEYFSETQRNKGNFPGRFSGRQFSNSRSEMNVSTLELGDSALYLCASSSGLAGLETQYFGPGTRLLVL.

This rearrangement joins TRBV5-1 to TRBJ2-2; no clear D gene. Germline CDR1 is SGHRS and CDR2 is YFSETQ. This CDR3 spans 14 amino acids. The V gene lost 3 bases and the J gene lost 1 base, with 7 bases spanning the gap. For the CDR3, the DNA is TGCGCCAGCAGCTCTCGACAGAACACCGGGGAGCTGTTTTTT. Translated: CASSSRQNTGELFF.

The rearrangement uses TRBV2 and TRBJ1-6; a weak D match, TRBD1 (5 bases). V was clipped by 2 bases and J by 5 bases, with 10 bases between them. The CDR3 extends over 15 amino acids. The germline CDR1 and CDR2 sequences are SNHLY and FYNNEI. The CDR3 region has the DNA TGTGCCAGCAGTGAACTGGGGCCCAATAATTCACCCCTCCACTTT. Protein product: CASSELGPNNSPLHF.

This chain connects TRBV6-1 to TRBJ1-3; D gene unclear. V lost 2 bases and J 4 bases, leaving 12 bases between the germline ends. Germline lookup yields CDR1 MNHNS and CDR2 SASEGT. CDR3 length equals 15 residues. The CDR3 reads CASSEYDGGGNTIYF. The CDR3 DNA follows: TGTGCCAGCAGTGAATACGATGGAGGAGGAAACACCATATATTTT.

The chain recombines TRBV3-1 (or the pseudogene TRBV3-2) with TRBJ1-2, with TRBD1 as a possible D gene (5 bases). Germline-derived CDR1 and CDR2 are LGHDT and YNNKEL (reference sequence). The CDR3 runs 15 residues. V dropped 5 bases and J dropped 2 bases, with 15 bases sitting between them. This CDR3 is CASSFSLTGNYGYTF. The DNA for the CDR3 is TGTGCCAGCAGCTTCTCACTTACAGGAAACTATGGCTACACCTTC.

The J gene is TRBJ1-2, the V gene TRBV7-2; D gene uncertain. CDR3 length: 15 residues. CDR1 is SGHTA and CDR2 is FQGNSA in the germline V gene. Deletions cut 0 bases from V and 8 bases from J, with 16 bases between. The CDR3, as DNA: TGTGCCAGCAGCTTAGCCCCTAGGCTCTCGGCAGGCTACACCTTC. Translated: CASSLAPRLSAGYTF.

The chain has TRBV7-2 and TRBJ2-5, with 8 positions matching TRBD1. Trimming took 0 bases from V and 4 from J; bases not matched to a gene: 4. The CDR3 runs to 15 residues. CDR1 SGHTA and CDR2 FQGNSA come from the germline V gene. The CDR3 loop reads CASSLAPGTGETQYF. DNA of the CDR3: TGTGCCAGCAGCTTAGCACCCGGGACAGGAGAGACCCAGTACTTC.

The J gene is TRBJ1-5, the V gene TRBV28; 8 bases are shared with TRBD1. The ends lost 6 bases at V and 3 bases at J; junction bases unmatched: 7. The CDR3 extends over 15 amino acids. Germline V CDR1 and CDR2: MDHEN, SYDVKM. The chain's CDR3 is CASSLWTGNNQPQHF. Here the CDR3 DNA reads TGTGCCAGCAGCCTGTGGACAGGGAACAATCAGCCCCAGCATTTT.

This clone was picked up one time. The V call is TRBV18, the J call TRBJ2-7, with D maybe TRBD1 (6 bases). Germline V gene lookup returns CDR1 KGHSH and CDR2 LQKENI. The CDR3 extends over 15 amino acids. Trimming cost V 1 base and J 5 bases, with 15 bases left between them. The DNA for the CDR3 is TGTGCCAGCTCACCACACCAGGGGAGTTCCCACGAGCAGTACTTC. Translating it yields CASSPHQGSSHEQYF.

The chain links TRBV2 to TRBJ2-5; D may be TRBD1 (5 bases). Germline lookup yields CDR1 SNHLY and CDR2 FYNNEI. CDR3 length: 13 residues. Trimming stripped 7 bases from V and 2 bases from J, with 11 bases between. The CDR3, as DNA: TGTGCCAGCATGATTGCAGGGCAAGAGACCCAGTACTTC. The encoded protein is CASMIAGQETQYF.